Below are 16 T cell receptor beta chains sequenced from a single sample in a study of molecular identifiers for immune sequencing clone quantification. TCRdb reanalysed the PCR reads using MiXCR and keeps one entry per CDR3 protein. The sample records tens of thousands of distinct CDR3 sequences, about 24% being singletons. Source material: naive CD8+ T cells from blood, with Jurkat cell RNA spiked in. Stated subset: FACS-sorted CD8+CD4-CCR7+CD45RA+ naive T cells. The receptors originated from a human donor in good health. Some libraries in this study had Jurkat cell RNA spiked in.

Turning to this clonotype: A much larger clone differs from this one at a single base, so this may be a read error. V and J are TRBV6-2 or TRBV6-3 and TRBJ2-7; maybe TRBD1 (6 bases). Looked up from germline, CDR1 is MNHEY and CDR2 is SVGEGT. Trimming took off 6 bases at V and 7 bases at J, with 16 bases between the two ends. The CDR3 runs 13 residues. The CDR3 nucleotides are TGTGCCAGCAGAGAAGTGGGGGCTTTAGAGCAGTACTTC. Translating it yields CASREVGALEQYF.

This clonotype has a count of ten or more. This chain joins TRBV13 and TRBJ1-1; D remains ambiguous. The V end lost 4 bases, the J end lost 1 base, and 13 bases lay between the germline ends. The CDR3 spans 15 residues. Germline assignment: CDR1 PRHDT and CDR2 FYEKMQ (reference sequence). CDR3 residues: CASSSLTTKNTEAFF. CDR3 nucleotides: TGTGCCAGCAGCTCCCTGACAACAAAGAACACTGAAGCTTTCTTT.

This clonotype was observed many times. The chain is built from TRBV11-2 and TRBJ2-5, with D perhaps matching TRBD2 (5 bases). CDR1 SGHAT and CDR2 FQNNGV come from the germline V gene. CDR3 size: 12 residues. Between the trimmed V and J ends, which lost 8 bases and 5 bases, there was a span of 12 bases. The CDR3 loop is CASSVSGETQYF. The CDR3 DNA reads as TGTGCCAGCTCCGTCTCGGGGGAGACCCAGTACTTC. Variable domain in full (rest from reference TRBV11-2 and TRBJ2-5): EAGVAQSPRYKIIEKRQSVAFWCNPISGHATLYWYQQILGQGPKLLIQFQNNGVVDDSQLPKDRFSAERLKGVDSTLKIQPAKLEDSAVYLCASSVSGETQYFGPGTRLLVL.

A word on this clonotype: This sequence may be a read error, since a much larger clone differs from it by one base. V gene TRBV4-3 combines with J gene TRBJ2-5; weak D call: TRBD1 (5 bases). The CDR3 runs 14 residues. CDR1 is LGHNA and CDR2 is YSLEER in the germline V gene. This chain's CDR3 is CAGSLDRSQETQYF. As DNA, the CDR3 is TGCGCCGGCAGCCTCGACAGATCCCAAGAGACCCAGTACTTC.

This clonotype was seen repeatedly, ten times or more. V usage is TRBV11-2 and J usage is TRBJ2-3; the D is unclear. Trimming stripped 8 bases from V and 4 bases from J, with 13 bases between. CDR3 length equals 13 residues. The germline V gene encodes CDR1 SGHAT and CDR2 FQNNGV. In DNA form, the CDR3 reads TGTGCCAGCGGGCGAGGATCTGCAGATACGCAGTATTTT. It yields the protein CASGRGSADTQYF.

The table lists this clonotype with many counts. V gene TRBV6-1 combines with J gene TRBJ1-2; D is ambiguous. V was cut by 1 base and J by 9 bases, with 18 bases left in between. CDR3 length: 15 residues. Germline loops: CDR1 MNHNS, CDR2 SASEGT. As DNA, the CDR3 is TGTGCCAGCAGTGAAGTGCCCCCGCCAGCCGATAGCTACACCTTC. Translating it yields CASSEVPPPADSYTF.

Worth noting for this clonotype: A much larger clone differs from this one at a single base, so this may be a read error. The V and J genes are TRBV27 and TRBJ2-5; D gene unclear. Per germline, CDR1 MNHEY and CDR2 SMNVEV (reference sequence). This CDR3 contains 13 residues. The CDR3 protein is CSSSSSESETQYF. The CDR3, as DNA: TGTTCCAGCAGTTCCTCAGAATCGGAGACCCAGTACTTC.

By sample fraction, this clonotype is medium-sized. This chain connects TRBV29-1 to TRBJ1-2; possibly TRBD1 for D (5 bases). The CDR3 sequence is 15 residues long. V was trimmed by 0 bases and J by 1 base, leaving 12 bases between them. Germline CDR1 SQVTM, CDR2 ANQGSEA. CDR3 amino acids: CSVEDAREYNYGYTF. CDR3 nucleotides: TGCAGCGTTGAAGATGCCAGGGAATATAACTATGGCTACACCTTC.

This clonotype was detected many times. The V gene is TRBV7-6, the J gene TRBJ1-5; a possible D gene is TRBD1 (5 bases). In germline, CDR1 is SGHVS, CDR2 FNYEAQ. The CDR3 has 11 residues. V lost 11 bases and J lost 5, with 10 bases in between. The CDR3 DNA reads TGTGCCCGGAGGGGACATCAGCCCCAGCATTTT. Translating gives CARRGHQPQHF. Together with reference TRBV7-6 and TRBJ1-5, the CDR3 gives the full variable domain: GAGVSQSPRYKVTKRGQDVALRCDPISGHVSLYWYRQALGQGPEFLTYFNYEAQQDKSGLPNDRFSAERPEGSISTLTIQRTEQRDSAMYRCARRGHQPQHFGDGTRLSIL.

On this clonotype itself: A read error may produce the germline difference seen at one junction end. This chain connects TRBV19 to TRBJ2-7; 7 bases are a match to TRBD1. Germline values: CDR1 LNHDA, CDR2 SQIVND (reference sequence). There are 13 residues in the CDR3. CDR3 amino acids: CACSPGQSYEQYF. CDR3 bases: TGTGCCTGTAGCCCGGGACAGTCCTACGAGCAGTACTTC.

A note on this clonotype: A read error is possible here, since a much larger clone lies one base away. The genes are TRBV27 and TRBJ2-5; perhaps TRBD1 as D (5 bases). The CDR3 covers 14 residues. CDR1 and CDR2 (germline): MNHEY, SMNVEV (reference sequence). CDR3 sequence reads: CASSLMQGQEPQYF. The CDR3 coding sequence is TGTGCCAGCAGTTTGATGCAGGGTCAAGAGCCCCAGTACTTC.

The chain recombines TRBV20-1 with TRBJ2-1, with TRBD2 matching 10 bases. The junction had 14 bases not matched to a gene; V was cut back by 4 bases and J by 5 bases. The CDR3 is 17 amino acids. In germline, CDR1 is DFQATT, CDR2 SNEGSKA (reference sequence). The CDR3 coding sequence is TGCAGTGCTAATAGCGGGGGGCAATCATCTCACCACAATGAGCAGTTCTTC. Its protein is CSANSGGQSSHHNEQFF.

In its sample, this clonotype was seen many times. The chain uses TRBV7-9 and TRBJ2-3; D may be TRBD2 (5 bases). In germline, CDR1 is SEHNR, CDR2 FQNEAQ (reference sequence). The CDR3 is 13 residues long. V shed 5 bases and J shed 9 bases, with 15 bases lying between them. The CDR3 coding sequence is TGTGCCAGCAGCCCCCCCCAGGAGCGGACGCAGTATTTT. This sequence encodes CASSPPQERTQYF.

In its sample, this clonotype was seen many times. CDR3 sequence: CASSSGPGASGRFLVYEQFF. The CDR3 DNA is TGCGCCAGCAGCTCTGGACCCGGGGCTAGCGGGAGATTTCTCGTCTATGAGCAGTTCTTC. V is TRBV5-1 and J is TRBJ2-1; TRBD2 agrees at 10 bases. Trimming removed 3 bases from V and 8 bases from J; junction bases left unmatched: 23. Germline assignment: CDR1 SGHRS and CDR2 YFSETQ. The CDR3 runs 20 residues. Supplemented by reference TRBV5-1 and TRBJ2-1, the full variable domain reads KAGVTQTPRYLIKTRGQQVTLSCSPISGHRSVSWYQQTPGQGLQFLFEYFSETQRNKGNFPGRFSGRQFSNSRSEMNVSTLELGDSALYLCASSSGPGASGRFLVYEQFFGPGTRLTVL.

This clonotype has ten or more counts. This sequence joins TRBV19 and TRBJ1-5, with 7 nucleotides matching TRBD1. Germline CDR1 is LNHDA and CDR2 is SQIVND (reference sequence). The V gene end was trimmed by 3 bases and the J gene end by 7 bases; junction bases not matched to a gene: 9. This CDR3 contains 15 residues. CDR3 amino acids: CASSIPTGARQPQHF. CDR3 DNA sequence: TGTGCCAGTAGTATTCCCACAGGGGCAAGACAGCCCCAGCATTTT.

Concerning this clonotype itself: A much larger clone sits a single nucleotide away, making a read error possible. This rearrangement joins TRBV27 to TRBJ2-7; D unresolved. Germline assignment: CDR1 MNHEY and CDR2 SMNVEV (reference sequence). This CDR3 has 11 amino acids. Trimming stripped 8 bases from V and 3 bases from J, with 8 bases between. CDR3 sequence: CASRYVYEQYF. The DNA for the CDR3 is TGTGCCAGCCGTTATGTCTACGAGCAGTACTTC.